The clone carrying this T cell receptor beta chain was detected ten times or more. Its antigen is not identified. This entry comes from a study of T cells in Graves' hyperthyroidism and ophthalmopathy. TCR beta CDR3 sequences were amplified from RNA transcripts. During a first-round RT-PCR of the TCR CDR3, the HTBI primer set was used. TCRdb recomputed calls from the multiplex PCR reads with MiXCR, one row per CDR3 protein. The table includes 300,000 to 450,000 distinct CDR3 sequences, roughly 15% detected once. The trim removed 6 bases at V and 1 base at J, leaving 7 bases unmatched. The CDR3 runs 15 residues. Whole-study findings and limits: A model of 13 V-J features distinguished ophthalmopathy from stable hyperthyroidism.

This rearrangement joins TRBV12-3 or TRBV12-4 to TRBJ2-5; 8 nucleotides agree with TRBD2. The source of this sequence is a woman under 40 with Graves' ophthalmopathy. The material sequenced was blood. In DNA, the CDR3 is TGTGCCAGCAGACCAAACCGGGGGGGCCAAGAGACCCAGTACTTC. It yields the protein CASRPNRGGQETQYF.